Listed below are T cell receptor beta chains from one sample, sequenced in a study of blood T cell repertoires in COVID-19. Produced via immunoSEQ multiplex PCR; TCRdb's table is partial and in-frame only. Of roughly 99,000 clones listed, approximately 85% are singletons. The sample taken for sequencing was peripheral blood. Receptors originate from a woman older than 75 with active or convalescent COVID-19. Both conserved end residues are part of each CDR3. D genes are given only for firm matches. Size tells how often a clone was seen (once, few, many) or the class of an expanded clone, and some rows leave it out.

>NA|TRBV14|TRBJ2-1|NA
CASSQGLMKSFSYNEQFF
TGTGCCAGCAGCCAAGGACTTATGAAGTCCTTTTCTTACAATGAGCAGTTCTTC
>TRBD2|TRBV30|TRBJ2-1|NA
CAWSVKLAGYNEQFF
TGTGCCTGGAGTGTAAAACTAGCGGGATACAATGAGCAGTTCTTC
>TRBD1|TRBV11-2|TRBJ2-5|NA
CASSFPGGETQYF
TGTGCCAGCAGCTTTCCAGGGGGCGAGACCCAGTACTTC
>NA|TRBV18|TRBJ1-5|NA
CASSNGGGQPQHF
TGTGCCAGCTCAAACGGCGGGGGGCAGCCCCAGCATTTT
>NA|TRBV7-9|TRBJ2-7|NA
CASMFQNSYEQYF
TGTGCCAGCATGTTCCAGAACTCCTACGAGCAGTACTTC
>NA|TRBV2|TRBJ2-3|NA
CASRDSPQSDTQYF
TGTGCCAGCAGGGACAGCCCACAGTCAGATACGCAGTATTTT
>NA|TRBV19|TRBJ2-3|NA
CASSIGGTSDTQYF
TGTGCCAGTAGTATTGGGGGGACCTCAGATACGCAGTATTTT
>NA|TRBV5-1|TRBJ1-1|once
CASSPQVTGGTEAFF
TGCGCCAGCAGCCCGCAAGTGACGGGTGGGACTGAAGCTTTCTTT
>TRBD2|TRBV5-1|TRBJ2-2|NA
CASSFAGGRAGELFF
TGTGCCAGCAGCTTTGCGGGAGGGCGAGCCGGGGAGCTGTTTTTT
>NA|TRBV4-2|TRBJ1-5|NA
CASSQGAASNQPQHF
TGTGCCAGCAGCCAAGGGGCAGCTAGCAATCAGCCCCAGCATTTT
>NA|TRBV7-8|TRBJ2-1|NA
CASSLLAGEQFF
TGTGCCAGCAGCTTGCTAGCAGGTGAGCAGTTCTTC
>TRBD1|TRBV4-3|TRBJ1-6|NA
CASSQDRQGYNSPLHF
TGCGCCAGCAGCCAAGATCGACAGGGCTATAATTCACCCCTCCACTTT
>NA|TRBV7-2|TRBJ2-1|few
CASSLGGLGTASSYNEQFF
TGTGCCAGCAGCTTAGGGGGGCTAGGGACCGCGAGCTCCTACAATGAGCAGTTCTTC
>NA|TRBV6-6|TRBJ2-7|NA
CASRPPPGLASYEQYF
TGTGCCAGCAGGCCCCCCCCAGGACTCGCCTCCTACGAGCAGTACTTC
>TRBD2|TRBV7-9|TRBJ2-4|NA
CASAFTSGSNKNIQYF
TGTGCCAGCGCCTTCACTAGCGGGAGTAACAAAAACATTCAGTACTTC
>TRBD1|TRBV5-1|TRBJ1-6|NA
CASSTSDRNNSPLHF
TGTGCCAGCAGCACCTCGGACAGGAATAATTCACCCCTCCACTTT
>NA|TRBV15|TRBJ1-5|NA
CATSREGGAGQPQHF
TGTGCCACCAGCAGAGAGGGAGGGGCAGGTCAGCCCCAGCATTTT
>TRBD2|TRBV27|TRBJ2-1|NA
CASKVAGPNNEQFF
TGTGCCAGCAAAGTAGCGGGTCCTAACAATGAGCAGTTCTTC
>NA|TRBV19|TRBJ1-5|NA
CASSSTSDSYNQPQHF
TGTGCCAGTAGTTCTACTTCGGACAGTTACAATCAGCCCCAGCATTTT
>TRBD2|TRBV18|TRBJ2-7|few
CASSPILAGDAGEQYF
TGTGCCAGCTCACCAATTCTAGCGGGAGACGCCGGCGAGCAGTACTTC
>NA|TRBV27|TRBJ1-2|few
CASSPRSNRVNGYTF
TGTGCCAGCAGTCCACGAAGCAACAGGGTGAATGGCTACACCTTC
>TRBD2|TRBV2|TRBJ2-3|NA
CASKGLADITDTQYF
TGTGCCAGCAAGGGACTAGCGGATATCACAGATACGCAGTATTTT
>NA|TRBV14|TRBJ1-1|NA
CASSQDGGAMNTEAFF
TGTGCCAGCAGCCAAGACGGCGGGGCTATGAACACTGAAGCTTTCTTT
>TRBD1|TRBV6-2/TRBV6-3|TRBJ1-1|NA
CASSADRVTEAFF
TGTGCCAGCAGTGCCGACAGGGTCACTGAAGCTTTCTTT
>NA|TRBV6-6|TRBJ1-2|few
CASSSPGGRGYTF
TGTGCCAGCAGTTCTCCGGGGGGACGCGGCTACACCTTC
>NA|TRBV6-2/TRBV6-3|TRBJ2-1|NA
CASSYPSGLGVALNEQFF
TGTGCCAGCAGTTACCCCAGCGGCCTAGGAGTTGCTCTAAATGAGCAGTTCTTC
>TRBD1|TRBV9|TRBJ2-3|NA
CASSVGVTGTISDTQYF
TGTGCCAGCAGCGTAGGGGTGACAGGGACGATTTCAGATACGCAGTATTTT
>NA|TRBV7-8|TRBJ2-7|NA
CASSLPGSYEQYF
TGTGCCAGCAGCTTGCCGGGATCCTACGAGCAGTACTTC
>TRBD1|TRBV19|TRBJ2-7|NA
CASSLGTGSYEQYF
TGTGCCAGTAGCCTAGGGACAGGAAGCTACGAGCAGTACTTC
>NA|TRBV6-5|TRBJ1-6|NA
CASSYSAMEGLGPLHF
TGTGCCAGCAGTTACTCGGCGATGGAGGGGTTGGGACCCCTCCACTTT
>TRBD1|TRBV2|TRBJ1-6|NA
CASRGQWTGYSPLHF
TGTGCCAGCAGGGGCCAGTGGACAGGGTATTCACCCCTCCACTTT
>NA|TRBV7-9|TRBJ2-1|NA
CASSWEASYNEQFF
TGTGCCAGCAGCTGGGAGGCCTCCTACAATGAGCAGTTCTTC
>NA|TRBV28|TRBJ1-2|NA
CASSRRVSPPGYTF
TGTGCCAGCAGTCGCAGGGTTTCCCCCCCTGGCTACACCTTC
>NA|TRBV7-2|TRBJ2-5|once
CASSPHPSDRETQYF
TGTGCCAGCAGCCCCCACCCTAGCGACAGAGAGACCCAGTACTTC
>NA|TRBV11-1|TRBJ1-6|NA
CASSVGRGVRNSPLHF
TGTGCCAGCAGCGTTGGACGGGGAGTGCGTAATTCACCCCTCCACTTT
>NA|TRBV5-1|TRBJ2-1|NA
CASSSTSSDEQFF
TGCGCCAGCAGCTCAACTAGCTCCGATGAGCAGTTCTTC
>TRBD2|TRBV7-3|TRBJ2-1|NA
CASSKPGLAGAGEQFF
TGTGCCAGCAGCAAACCGGGACTAGCGGGGGCGGGTGAGCAGTTCTTC
>NA|TRBV12-3/TRBV12-4|TRBJ2-2|NA
CASNPLGVGELFF
TGTGCCAGCAACCCCCTAGGAGTCGGGGAGCTGTTTTTT
>NA|TRBV9|TRBJ2-5|NA
CASSVVLVGGTQYF
TGTGCCAGCAGCGTAGTTTTGGTCGGCGGGACCCAGTACTTC
>NA|TRBV5-1|TRBJ2-7|NA
CASSLVAGSHNEQYF
TGCGCCAGCAGCTTGGTTGCCGGGAGCCACAACGAGCAGTACTTC
>NA|TRBV19|TRBJ1-3|NA
CASSWQAISGNTIYF
TGTGCCAGTAGTTGGCAGGCCATCTCTGGAAACACCATATATTTT
>TRBD1|TRBV15|TRBJ1-5|NA
CATTPGQSSNQPQHF
TGTGCCACCACCCCGGGACAGTCTAGCAATCAGCCCCAGCATTTT
>NA|TRBV27|TRBJ1-1|NA
CASSFGGPMSWTEAFF
TGTGCCAGCAGTTTCGGGGGGCCCATGAGTTGGACTGAAGCTTTCTTT
>NA|TRBV21-1|TRBJ1-1|NA
CASSLRTGGTEAFF
TGTGCCAGCAGCCTCCGGACAGGTGGCACTGAAGCTTTCTTT
>NA|TRBV4-2|TRBJ2-5|NA
CASSQGRGQETQYF
TGTGCCAGCAGCCAAGGGCGGGGTCAAGAGACCCAGTACTTC
>NA|TRBV7-2|TRBJ1-1|few
CASSLVAGMNTEAFF
TGTGCCAGCAGCTTAGTTGCAGGAATGAACACTGAAGCTTTCTTT
>TRBD2|TRBV15|TRBJ2-1|NA
CATSRGGLAGGVSYNEQFF
TGTGCCACCAGCAGAGGGGGACTAGCGGGAGGGGTCTCCTACAATGAGCAGTTCTTC
>TRBD1|TRBV7-3|TRBJ2-2|NA
CASSPGQGAAGELFF
TGTGCCAGCAGCCCGGGACAGGGGGCGGCTGGGGAGCTGTTTTTT
>NA|TRBV15|TRBJ2-2|NA
CATSRDRVPSGELFF
TGTGCCACCAGCAGAGACCGAGTCCCCTCCGGGGAGCTGTTTTTT
>NA|TRBV19|TRBJ2-7|NA
CASSITRRREQYF
TGTGCCAGTAGTATTACTAGGCGGCGCGAGCAGTACTTC
>NA|TRBV5-1|TRBJ2-2|NA
CASSLGLVEGTGELFF
TGCGCCAGCAGCTTGGGACTAGTCGAAGGCACCGGGGAGCTGTTTTTT
>TRBD1|TRBV6-5|TRBJ1-2|NA
CASSRPGGDGYTF
TGTGCCAGCAGCCGCCCAGGGGGAGATGGCTACACCTTC
>NA|TRBV7-8|TRBJ2-1|NA
CASSPRLSSYNEQFF
TGTGCCAGCAGCCCCCGGTTGAGCTCCTACAATGAGCAGTTCTTC